A single sample gave rise to the 29 T cell receptor beta chains below, sequenced in a study of graft-versus-host responses after intestinal transplantation. Produced via immunoSEQ multiplex PCR; TCRdb's table is partial and in-frame only. The data contain about 10,000 clones, about 91% of them singletons. Sample: PBMCs, taken roughly 45 days after intestinal transplantation. The source of these receptors is a human patient who received an intestinal transplant, so some T cells may come from the graft donor.

CDR3 sequence (DNA): TGTGCCAGCAGCCTAACTAGCGGGGGGATCTACGAGCAGTACTTC. It is translated as CASSLTSGGIYEQYF. The rearrangement uses TRBV5-4 and TRBJ2-5; 12 bases fit TRBD2. TRBJ2-7 explains the end of the DNA better; the J call may be wrong. Germline values: CDR1 SGHNT, CDR2 YYREEE (reference sequence). The CDR3 is 15 residues long.

The V and J genes are TRBV19 and TRBJ2-6; possible D gene TRBD2, 6 bases. CDR3 length: 15 residues. V lost 5 bases to trimming and J lost 4 bases, with 12 bases between them. In germline, CDR1 is LNHDA, CDR2 SQIVND (reference sequence). The CDR3 nucleotides are TGTGCCAGTAGTTCCCCGGAGGGGGGGGCCAACGTCCTGACTTTC. Its protein is CASSSPEGGANVLTF.

In this sample, this clone turned up once. The chain recombines TRBV5-1 with TRBJ2-1; unclear D gene. V lost 7 bases, J lost 4 bases, and 18 bases lay in between. Germline CDR1 reads SGHRS; CDR2 reads YFSETQ. The CDR3 contains 15 residues. The CDR3 DNA follows: TGCGCCAGCCGGTCGGATGCCCCGCTTTACAATGAGCAGTTCTTC. It is translated as CASRSDAPLYNEQFF.

This clone appeared once. The CDR3 loop is CAIQDSSSGNTIYF. CDR3 DNA: TGTGCCATCCAGGACAGTTCCTCTGGAAACACCATATATTTT. The rearrangement joins TRBV7-6 to TRBJ1-3; tentatively, D is TRBD1 (6 bases). Germline V gene data show CDR1 as SGHVS and CDR2 as FNYEAQ. The length of the CDR3 is 14 residues. V gave up 10 bases and J gave up 0 bases, with 13 bases separating them. The entire variable domain, with the rest obtained from reference TRBV7-6 and TRBJ1-3, is as follows: GAGVSQSPRYKVTKRGQDVALRCDPISGHVSLYWYRQALGQGPEFLTYFNYEAQQDKSGLPNDRFSAERPEGSISTLTIQRTEQRDSAMYRCAIQDSSSGNTIYFGEGSWLTVV.

The chain is built from TRBV9 and TRBJ2-3, with TRBD2 matching over 7 bases. The CDR3 contains 16 residues. Looked up from germline, CDR1 is SGDLS and CDR2 is YYNGEE. Unmatched junction bases numbered 4, after V lost 0 bases and J lost 0 bases. The CDR3 loop reads CASSVVGSGSTDTQYF. In DNA form, the CDR3 reads TGTGCCAGCAGCGTAGTGGGTAGCGGGAGCACAGATACGCAGTATTTT.

The chain uses TRBV10-3 and TRBJ1-4; D call uncertain. The CDR3 is made up of 17 amino acids. The germline V gene has CDR1 ENHRY and CDR2 SYGVKD. V was trimmed by 0 bases and J by 0 bases, leaving 11 bases between them. The CDR3: CAISESVQIATNEKLFF. DNA of the CDR3: TGTGCCATCAGTGAGTCAGTACAGATCGCAACTAATGAAAAACTGTTTTTT.

V and J are TRBV7-9 and TRBJ2-2; 8 bases match TRBD1. Per germline, CDR1 SEHNR and CDR2 FQNEAQ (reference sequence). V lost 3 bases, J lost 6 bases, and 6 bases stayed unmatched. The CDR3 sequence is 15 residues long. CDR3 sequence reads: CASSLKDRVPGELFF. In nucleotides, the CDR3 is TGTGCCAGCAGCTTGAAGGACAGGGTCCCCGGGGAGCTGTTTTTT.

The V call is TRBV29-1, the J call TRBJ2-3; tentative D call: TRBD2 (5 bases). Germline lookup yields CDR1 SQVTM and CDR2 ANQGSEA. The CDR3 has 14 amino acids. V gave up 4 bases and J gave up 2 bases, with 13 bases separating them. The CDR3 here is CSVVALALTDTQYF. For the CDR3, the DNA is TGCAGCGTTGTCGCGCTAGCTCTCACAGATACGCAGTATTTT.

CDR3 residues: CASSYSLRAPAYEQYF. CDR3 coding DNA: TGTGCCAGCAGTTACTCATTAAGGGCCCCGGCCTACGAGCAGTACTTC. The genes are TRBV6-5 and TRBJ2-7, with D unresolved. V was cut by 0 bases and J by 2 bases, with 14 bases left in between. This CDR3 has 16 residues. Germline V gene sequence: CDR1 MNHEY, CDR2 SVGAGI.

Worth noting for this clone: One end of the junction does not line up with germline, which may come from a read error. V usage is TRBV6-5 and J usage is TRBJ2-7; D might be TRBD1 or TRBD2, each matching 5 bases. Germline V gene sequence: CDR1 MNHEY, CDR2 SVGAGI. The CDR3 runs 11 residues. The DNA of the CDR3 is TGTGCCAGCAGTTCTCCATCCGGGACCCTCTTC. Translation: CASSSPSGTLF.

J is TRBJ1-3 and V is TRBV2, with a tentative D call TRBD1 (5 bases). The CDR3 extends over 15 amino acids. The V and J ends lost 9 bases and 0 bases respectively, with 15 bases between them. Germline V gives CDR1 SNHLY, CDR2 FYNNEI. CDR3 sequence reads: CARERQIPSGNTIYF. The CDR3 bases are TGTGCCAGGGAGAGACAGATCCCCTCTGGAAACACCATATATTTT.

The V call is TRBV10-1, the J call TRBJ2-3; TRBD2 might be the D (5 bases). The V end was cut by 2 bases, the J end by 0 bases, with 9 bases between. CDR1 and CDR2 (germline): WNHNN, SYGVQD (reference sequence). The CDR3 totals 15 residues. The CDR3 DNA sequence: TGCGCCAGCAGTGAGGAGGGAACTAGCACAGATACGCAGTATTTT. Amino acids: CASSEEGTSTDTQYF.

In the case of this clone: Relative to the germline gene, one junction end is altered; a read error may explain this. The rearrangement links TRBV4-1 to TRBJ1-2, with D uncertain. Per the germline V gene, CDR1 is MGHRA and CDR2 is YSYEKL. This CDR3 has 15 residues. CDR3 loop: CASSQDGSTKGGYTF. The CDR3 coding sequence is TGTGCCAGCAGCCAAGATGGTAGCACAAAGGGTGGCTACACCTTC.

The genes are TRBV18 and TRBJ2-5; 7 bases line up with TRBD1. Germline V gene lookup returns CDR1 KGHSH and CDR2 LQKENI. This CDR3 is built from 13 residues. The trim removed 3 bases at V and 5 bases at J, leaving 3 bases unmatched. CDR3: CASSPDRRETQYF. DNA of the CDR3: TGTGCCAGCTCACCGGACAGGAGGGAGACCCAGTACTTC. Full variable domain (remainder filled in from reference TRBV18 and TRBJ2-5): NAGVMQNPRHLVRRRGQEARLRCSPMKGHSHVYWYRQLPEEGLKFMVYLQKENIIDESGMPKERFSAEFPKEGPSILRIQQVVRGDSAAYFCASSPDRRETQYFGPGTRLLVL.

This clone was seen only once. The chain has TRBV11-2 and TRBJ2-2, with 7 nucleotides matching TRBD1. CDR1 is SGHAT and CDR2 is FQNNGV in the germline V gene. The CDR3 spans 15 residues. The V and J ends lost 5 bases and 0 bases, in that order; junction bases with no gene match: 3. The CDR3 DNA reads as TGTGCCAGCAGCCCGGGACAGTCGAACACCGGGGAGCTGTTTTTT. It translates to CASSPGQSNTGELFF.

The chain uses TRBV19 and TRBJ2-7; D is possibly TRBD2 (7 bases). Germline V CDR1 and CDR2: LNHDA, SQIVND (reference sequence). The CDR3 covers 15 residues. V lost 6 bases, J lost 2 bases, and 17 bases lay in between. The CDR3 sequence is CASRAGAGSTYEQYF. The CDR3 bases are TGTGCCAGTAGGGCGGGGGCAGGATCCACCTACGAGCAGTACTTC.

The chain uses TRBV4-1 and TRBJ2-6, with D possibly TRBD1 on 5 matching bases. The CDR3 is 17 amino acids. The ends were cut back, 3 bases at V and 1 base at J, with 13 bases in the middle. Germline lookup yields CDR1 MGHRA and CDR2 YSYEKL. The CDR3: CASSHIGQGSGANVLTF. The CDR3 DNA reads as TGCGCCAGCAGCCACATAGGGCAGGGATCTGGGGCCAACGTCCTGACTTTC.

The chain recombines TRBV10-3 with TRBJ1-1; the match to TRBD1 covers 8 bases. The junction had 8 bases not matched to a gene; V was cut back by 8 bases and J by 3 bases. Germline V lookup: CDR1 ENHRY, CDR2 SYGVKD. The CDR3 has 14 amino acids. This CDR3 reads CAIGWTGRDTEAFF. The DNA of the CDR3 is TGTGCCATCGGTTGGACAGGGCGGGACACTGAAGCTTTCTTT.

The chain carries TRBV2 and TRBJ2-5; D tentatively fits TRBD1 or TRBD2 (5 bases each). V dropped 0 bases and J dropped 3 bases, with 11 bases sitting between them. The CDR3 runs 15 residues. The germline CDR1 and CDR2 sequences are SNHLY and FYNNEI. CDR3: CASSEADGGEETQYF. The CDR3, as DNA: TGTGCCAGCAGTGAAGCGGATGGGGGAGAAGAGACCCAGTACTTC.

The chain employs TRBV7-2 and TRBJ2-3; TRBD2 is a possible D gene (5 bases). Germline V lookup: CDR1 SGHTA, CDR2 FQGNSA. With 1 base removed from V and 7 bases from J, the gap between germline ends came to 6 bases. The CDR3 has 12 residues. CDR3 amino acids: CASSLGTYTQYF. DNA of the CDR3: TGTGCCAGCAGCTTAGGGACTTATACGCAGTATTTT.

V and J are TRBV15 and TRBJ1-1, with D perhaps matching TRBD1 (6 bases). This CDR3 region has 15 residues. V shed 8 bases and J shed 0 bases, with 16 bases lying between them. Germline CDR1 is LNHNV and CDR2 is YYDKDF (reference sequence). The CDR3 here is CATRGGGGMNTEAFF. In DNA, the CDR3 is TGTGCCACCCGAGGGGGGGGCGGGATGAACACTGAAGCTTTCTTT.

In this sample, this clone turned up once. The chain links TRBV5-8 to TRBJ2-1; TRBD1 agrees at 7 bases. The J segment lost 8 bases and the V segment lost 7 bases, leaving 12 bases of the junction unmatched. Germline CDR1 reads SGHTS; CDR2 reads YDEGEE. CDR3 size: 14 residues. CDR3 coding DNA: TGTGCCAGCTCCGAAGCAGGGGGTGGGGATGAGCAGTTCTTC. Protein product: CASSEAGGGDEQFF.

The chain is built from TRBV6-5 and TRBJ1-1; TRBD1 might be the D (5 bases). The germline V gene has CDR1 MNHEY and CDR2 SVGAGI. The V gene lost 2 bases and the J gene lost 6 bases, with 16 bases spanning the gap. This CDR3 comprises 15 residues. CDR3 sequence (DNA): TGTGCCAGCAGTTACCGGGGCATTGCCGTCGCTGAAGCTTTCTTT. Residues: CASSYRGIAVAEAFF.

The chain has TRBV10-3 and TRBJ2-3; D unclear. The germline V and J ends were trimmed by 6 bases and 4 bases, with 5 bases remaining between them. CDR1 ENHRY and CDR2 SYGVKD come from the germline V gene. This CDR3 has 11 amino acids. This chain's CDR3 is CAISYADTQYF. The CDR3 nucleotides are TGTGCCATCAGCTACGCAGATACGCAGTATTTT.

The chain uses TRBV6-5 and TRBJ2-7; tentatively, D is TRBD2 (6 bases). V was trimmed by 6 bases and J by 0 bases, leaving 12 bases between them. CDR1 MNHEY and CDR2 SVGAGI come from the germline V gene. The CDR3 extends over 14 amino acids. DNA of the CDR3: TGTGCCAGCAGCCCGGGGACTTACTCCTACGAGCAGTACTTC. Translated, it gives CASSPGTYSYEQYF.

This rearrangement joins TRBV6-6 to TRBJ1-5; perhaps TRBD1 as D (6 bases). This CDR3 spans 16 amino acids. From germline, CDR1 is MNHNY and CDR2 SVGAGI (reference sequence). V lost 6 bases, J lost 2 bases, and 17 bases lay in between. The CDR3 nucleotides read TGTGCCAGCAGCCAACACGACAGGTGGGGCAATCAGCCCCAGCATTTT. Protein: CASSQHDRWGNQPQHF.

V gene TRBV14 combines with J gene TRBJ1-1, with D uncertain. The V gene's germline CDR1 is SGHDN and CDR2 FVKESK. V lost 1 base, J lost 0 bases, and 9 bases lay in between. The CDR3 loop spans 15 amino acids. The CDR3 loop is CASSQVKGMNTEAFF. The CDR3 DNA reads as TGTGCCAGCAGCCAAGTTAAGGGAATGAACACTGAAGCTTTCTTT.

This clone has just a few counts. The rearrangement uses TRBV9 and TRBJ2-3; TRBD2 might be the D (7 bases). Trimming pared 0 bases from V and 9 bases from J, leaving 11 bases between. The CDR3 covers 13 residues. Germline values: CDR1 SGDLS, CDR2 YYNGEE. This chain's CDR3 is CASSVVGGGTQYF. The CDR3 DNA sequence: TGTGCCAGCAGCGTAGTAGGGGGGGGCACGCAGTATTTT.

J is TRBJ1-2 and V is TRBV5-1, with D perhaps TRBD1 (6 bases). The V end was cut by 4 bases, the J end by 11 bases, with 18 bases between. This CDR3 comprises 13 residues. Looked up from germline, CDR1 is SGHRS and CDR2 is YFSETQ. The CDR3 coding sequence is TGCGCCAGCAGCCCCGGACAGTCTCTGGGTTACACCTTC. This sequence encodes CASSPGQSLGYTF.